This T cell receptor (beta chain) stems from a study of T cells in Graves' hyperthyroidism and ophthalmopathy. Across the study: Initial diagnosis, before any treatment, was when peripheral blood was collected.

CDR1 is DFQATT and CDR2 is SNEGSKA in the germline V gene (reference sequence). CDR3 length equals 14 residues. After removal of 3 bases from V and 5 bases from J, the junction contained 4 bases not matched to a gene. Graves' hyperthyroidism showing no ophthalmopathy progression within 18 months was considered stable. Based on clinical symptoms, serum thyroxine and TRAb, thyroid ultrasound and orbital computed tomography, diagnoses were reached. Out of approximately 9.9 ml of fresh peripheral blood came the PBMCs. Template material for amplifying TCR beta CDR3 regions consisted of RNA transcripts. The HTBI set primed first-round TCR CDR3 RT-PCR. TCRdb re-analysed the multiplex PCR reads in MiXCR, keeping a single row per CDR3 protein. This table holds around 690,000 distinct CDR3 sequences, 15% to 20% found once.

The chain links TRBV20-1 to TRBJ2-1, with 10 nucleotides matching TRBD2. The sample comprised blood. This clonotype originated in a middle-aged man with Graves' hyperthyroidism. CDR3 nucleotides: TGCAGTGCTAGGCGAGGACTAGCGGACAATGAGCAGTTCTTC. Protein product: CSARRGLADNEQFF.